The present T cell receptor (beta chain) was sequenced within a study of OX40 agonist ivuxolimab in advanced cancers. Libraries were prepared by immunoSEQ multiplex PCR; TCRdb keeps only in-frame clonotypes and omits some of them. The sample lists about 110,000 clones, less than 95% seen once, with approximately 0.69% in the top ten. Peripheral blood came from all dose cohorts at three timepoints. Germline V lookup: CDR1 SGHTA, CDR2 FQGNSA. V gave up 4 bases and J gave up 0 bases; unmatched junction bases: 9. The CDR3 covers 19 residues. The chain links TRBV7-2 to TRBJ2-1; the match to TRBD2 covers 13 bases. The specimen was CD4+ or CD8+ T cells sorted from blood, collected in a trial of the OX40 agonist ivuxolimab. The sequence was obtained from an adult with an advanced solid tumor such as melanoma, head and neck, liver or kidney cancer. The CDR3 protein is CASSWQTSGGTSSYNEQFF. The CDR3 DNA reads TGTGCCAGCAGCTGGCAGACTAGCGGGGGGACTAGCTCCTACAATGAGCAGTTCTTC.